This is a list of T cell receptor beta chains from one sample in a study of T cell changes during pregnancy in multiple sclerosis. Sequenced by immunoSEQ multiplex PCR; TCRdb stores in-frame clones only, minus some. The table lists some 87,000 clones, nearly 95% of them singletons. This sample comprised peripheral blood, obtained in the second trimester of pregnancy. These receptors were taken from a female donor with multiple sclerosis, enrolled in a pregnancy study. The CDR3 runs from the conserved cysteine through the conserved F or W.

V	J	CDR3
TRBV7-9	TRBJ2-5	CASRGDRPETQYF
TRBV19	TRBJ2-5	CASSLWGQQETQYF
TRBV9	TRBJ2-1	CASSVGSGGVHEQFF
TRBV5-5	TRBJ2-7	CASRGTGLNEQYF
TRBV5-4	TRBJ1-3	CASSSLTGPGNTIYF
TRBV11-2	TRBJ2-7	CASSFAGTPALYF
TRBV9	TRBJ2-2	CASSAGLAGFNTGELFF
TRBV7-9	TRBJ2-5	CASSPSRALMETQYF
TRBV6-1	TRBJ1-5	CASSDDRGQPQHF
TRBV5-1	TRBJ2-7	CASRRLAGNSYEQYF
TRBV14	TRBJ2-7	CASSQNPGSPSYEQYF
TRBV27	TRBJ2-6	CASRGTGVNVLTF
TRBV25-1	TRBJ2-7	CASSESHLGAYEQYF
TRBV5-1	TRBJ2-1	CASSLEGGGPSFGEQFF
TRBV19	TRBJ2-2	CASSIGSRELFF
TRBV10-3	TRBJ1-5	CAIRGDRGDNQPQHF
TRBV2	TRBJ1-2	CASSDRGGADYTF
TRBV2	TRBJ2-7	CASRTGGLREQYF
TRBV2	TRBJ2-3	CASSEGLAAFTDTQYF
TRBV27	TRBJ2-2	CASSLRGGTGELFF
TRBV7-2	TRBJ1-1	CASSLNRRARGEAFF
TRBV4-1	TRBJ2-1	CASSQVTSEQFF
TRBV2	TRBJ2-3	CASSEGRGRTDTQYF
TRBV7-9	TRBJ2-7	CASSPERYEQYF
TRBV9	TRBJ1-1	CASSGQQGAGTEAFF
TRBV4-2	TRBJ1-2	CASSQGPGQGNGYTF
TRBV4-3	TRBJ2-6	CASSPRLFRGSGANVLTF